Sequencing of this T cell receptor beta chain was carried out in a study of cytomegalovirus exposure and HLA in healthy donors. Looked up from germline, CDR1 is GTSNPN and CDR2 is SVGIG (reference sequence). V lost 5 bases and J lost 7; bases outside the gene matches: 5. The CDR3 is 13 amino acids. Comment on this clone: Its antigen is as yet unknown.

Primers for the PCR totalled 60 Vbeta and 13 Jbeta. Profiling relied on immunoSEQ multiplex PCR, and the TCRdb table lists in-frame clones only, not all of them. The sample includes 65,000 to 80,000 clones. General study results and limits: Later analysis identified several of the most significant clusters that appeared linked to common viral pathogens. Usually a TCR sequence was rare, but some public TCRs were found in many donors. Sequencing likely generated an artifact that appeared as a cluster of highly shared sequence variants.

This chain links TRBV30 with TRBJ1-6; 7 nucleotides match TRBD1. The sequencing sample was made of PBMCs. This clonotype was sampled from a female donor in good health and CMV-seropositive. The CDR3 region is CAWGRQGNSPLHF. The CDR3 nucleotides read TGTGCCTGGGGCCGACAGGGAAATTCACCCCTCCACTTT. The full variable domain, completed using reference TRBV30 and TRBJ1-6, is SQTIHQWPATLVQPVGSPLSLECTVEGTSNPNLYWYRQAAGRGLQLLFYSVGIGQISSEVPQNLSASRPQDRQFILSSKKLLLSDSGFYLCAWGRQGNSPLHFGNGTRLTVT.